These 30 T cell receptor beta chains originate from one sample sequenced in a study of shared clonotypes between healthy human individuals. The assay was immunoSEQ multiplex PCR, and TCRdb's table has in-frame clones only and misses some. The profile shows 2 million to 3 million clones, 93% of them singletons. The sequenced material came from naive CD4+ T cells from PBMCs. Indicated subset: CD45RA+ positively selected. The receptor set was obtained from a man aged 18 to 30 in good health. Some clones in this sample may be carry-over from other donors' samples.

The chain employs TRBV4-1 and TRBJ1-1; D gene ambiguous. This CDR3 has 14 amino acids. Between the trimmed V and J ends, which lost 4 bases and 6 bases, there was a span of 15 bases. CDR1 and CDR2 (germline): MGHRA, YSYEKL. The CDR3 region has the DNA TGCGCCAGCAGCCCGGGGAGGTTCCAACCTGAAGCTTTCTTT. This sequence encodes CASSPGRFQPEAFF.

The J gene is TRBJ2-7, the V gene TRBV2; 9 bases fit TRBD2. The CDR3 extends over 15 amino acids. Germline CDR1 is SNHLY and CDR2 is FYNNEI. Trimming removed 8 bases from V and 5 bases from J; junction bases left unmatched: 13. The CDR3, as DNA: TGTGCCAGCGCGGGGGGGCAAATACTGTGGGACGAGCAGTACTTC. Its protein is CASAGGQILWDEQYF.

This clone appeared a few times. The chain combines TRBV5-4 with TRBJ2-4, with a weak D call TRBD2 (5 bases). Germline V gene data show CDR1 as SGHNT and CDR2 as YYREEE (reference sequence). The CDR3 has 14 residues. Trimming stripped 2 bases from V and 3 bases from J, with 9 bases between. CDR3 loop: CASSLGRGKNIQYF. CDR3 bases: TGTGCCAGCAGCTTAGGGAGAGGCAAAAACATTCAGTACTTC.

This rearrangement joins TRBV30 to TRBJ2-5, with TRBD2 matching 7 bases. The V segment lost 5 bases and the J segment 7 bases; nucleotides outside the gene matches: 10. The CDR3 loop spans 13 amino acids. Germline V lookup: CDR1 GTSNPN, CDR2 SVGIG (reference sequence). The CDR3 here is CAWARGGERTQYF. CDR3 DNA sequence: TGTGCCTGGGCCCGGGGAGGGGAAAGGACCCAGTACTTC.

The rearrangement links TRBV19 to TRBJ2-2; TRBD2 matches at 7 bases. CDR1 is LNHDA, CDR2 SQIVND, per germline (reference sequence). V shed 11 bases and J 2 bases; nucleotides not matched to a gene: 5. The CDR3 consists of 13 residues. CDR3 bases: TGTGCCTGCCGGGACTACAACACCGGGGAGCTGTTTTTT. Its translation is CACRDYNTGELFF. The full variable domain, with the rest looked up from reference TRBV19 and TRBJ2-2, is DGGITQSPKYLFRKEGQNVTLSCEQNLNHDAMYWYRQDPGQGLRLIYYSQIVNDFQKGDIAEGYSVSREKKESFPLTVTSAQKNPTAFYLCACRDYNTGELFFGEGSRLTVL.

J is TRBJ2-1 and V is TRBV11-2; D is possibly TRBD2 (5 bases). V dropped 7 bases and J dropped 4 bases, with 14 bases sitting between them. The CDR3 totals 14 residues. Germline V gene data show CDR1 as SGHAT and CDR2 as FQNNGV. The CDR3 sequence: CASTKNPGYNEQFF. CDR3 coding DNA: TGTGCCAGCACCAAAAACCCGGGATACAATGAGCAGTTCTTC.

The rearrangement joins TRBV5-4 to TRBJ2-7, with D unclear. The CDR3 is 15 amino acids. V gave up 4 bases and J gave up 7 bases, with 21 bases separating them. The V gene's germline CDR1 is SGHNT and CDR2 YYREEE (reference sequence). For the CDR3, the DNA is TGTGCCAGCAGCCCTACGCGGCCAGCAGCGCGAGAGCAGTACTTC. It encodes CASSPTRPAAREQYF. Filled out from reference TRBV5-4 and TRBJ2-7, the complete variable domain reads ETGVTQSPTHLIKTRGQQVTLRCSSQSGHNTVSWYQQALGQGPQFIFQYYREEENGRGNFPPRFSGLQFPNYSSELNVNALELDDSALYLCASSPTRPAAREQYFGPGTRLTVT.

V and J are TRBV19 and TRBJ1-2; 9 bases are shared with TRBD1. The CDR3 covers 15 residues. Germline V gene sequence: CDR1 LNHDA, CDR2 SQIVND (reference sequence). V was clipped by 5 bases and J by 2 bases; unmatched bases: 6. CDR3 in DNA: TGTGCCAGTAGTCCAGGGGACAGGGTAAACTATGGCTACACCTTC. As protein: CASSPGDRVNYGYTF.

J is TRBJ1-1 and V is TRBV18; D may be TRBD1 (5 bases). Germline values: CDR1 KGHSH, CDR2 LQKENI. V was trimmed by 4 bases and J by 0 bases, leaving 12 bases between them. The CDR3 covers 15 residues. The CDR3: CASSRVGVMNTEAFF. The CDR3 DNA reads as TGTGCCAGCTCACGAGTGGGGGTGATGAACACTGAAGCTTTCTTT. The full variable domain, in which reference TRBV18 and TRBJ1-1 provide the parts outside the CDR3, is NAGVMQNPRHLVRRRGQEARLRCSPMKGHSHVYWYRQLPEEGLKFMVYLQKENIIDESGMPKERFSAEFPKEGPSILRIQQVVRGDSAAYFCASSRVGVMNTEAFFGQGTRLTVV.

The chain is built from TRBV6-6 and TRBJ2-7, with D possibly being TRBD1 (6 bases). V was clipped by 6 bases and J by 0 bases, with 12 bases between them. The CDR3 contains 14 residues. Germline V gives CDR1 MNHNY, CDR2 SVGAGI (reference sequence). The CDR3 reads CASSNRDNSYEQYF. The CDR3 coding sequence is TGTGCCAGCAGCAACCGGGACAACTCCTACGAGCAGTACTTC.

The gene calls are TRBV7-3 and TRBJ1-1, with D possibly matching TRBD1 (5 bases). Germline-derived CDR1 and CDR2 are SGHTA and FQGTGA. The CDR3 is 14 amino acids. Trimming removed 5 bases from V and 1 base from J, with 11 bases in between. The CDR3 here is CASSPGHGNTEAFF. In DNA form, the CDR3 reads TGTGCCAGCAGCCCAGGACACGGGAACACTGAAGCTTTCTTT.

The V and J genes are TRBV28 and TRBJ2-3; the D gene is possibly TRBD2 (5 bases). The CDR3 has 14 amino acids. Per germline, CDR1 MDHEN and CDR2 SYDVKM. V lost 6 bases and J 7 bases, leaving 17 bases between the germline ends. The CDR3 bases are TGTGCCAGCAGGGAGGTCGGCCTGGAAAATACGCAGTATTTT. It yields the protein CASREVGLENTQYF.

V is TRBV19 and J is TRBJ2-5; a possible D gene is TRBD1 (5 bases). Trimming stripped 7 bases from V and 7 bases from J, with 10 bases between. The CDR3 has 11 amino acids. The germline gives CDR1 LNHDA, CDR2 SQIVND (reference sequence). CDR3 sequence (DNA): TGTGCCAGTACCCAGGGCGGGACCCAGTACTTC. Translating it yields CASTQGGTQYF.

Regarding this clone: This specimen includes other DNA sequences encoding the same CDR3. J is TRBJ1-1 and V is TRBV5-1; D is possibly TRBD1 (5 bases). The CDR3 totals 13 residues. Germline V gene lookup returns CDR1 SGHRS and CDR2 YFSETQ. Trimming removed 5 bases from V and 2 bases from J, with 10 bases in between. CDR3 amino acids: CASSPGPNTEAFF. The CDR3, as DNA: TGCGCCAGCAGTCCGGGGCCCAACACTGAAGCTTTCTTT.

This clone was detected only once. CDR3 sequence: CASSLPKAGGPSSYEQYF. The CDR3 DNA sequence: TGCGCCAGCAGCTTGCCGAAAGCGGGAGGGCCGAGCTCCTACGAGCAGTACTTC. This chain connects TRBV5-1 to TRBJ2-7, with 10 bases fitting TRBD2. In germline, CDR1 is SGHRS, CDR2 YFSETQ. This CDR3 spans 18 amino acids. V shed 1 base and J 0 bases; nucleotides not matched to a gene: 10. The full variable domain, in which reference TRBV5-1 and TRBJ2-7 provide the parts outside the CDR3, is KAGVTQTPRYLIKTRGQQVTLSCSPISGHRSVSWYQQTPGQGLQFLFEYFSETQRNKGNFPGRFSGRQFSNSRSEMNVSTLELGDSALYLCASSLPKAGGPSSYEQYFGPGTRLTVT.

This clone was counted once. The gene calls are TRBV7-3 and TRBJ2-1; TRBD2 aligns across 8 bases. The germline gives CDR1 SGHTA, CDR2 FQGTGA. The CDR3 extends over 14 amino acids. With V trimmed by 2 bases and J by 10 bases, 7 bases remained unmatched. CDR3 loop: CASSLGPLAGEQFF. CDR3 nucleotides: TGTGCCAGCAGCTTAGGGCCCCTAGCGGGCGAGCAGTTCTTC.

The V call is TRBV5-1, the J call TRBJ2-2; weak D call: TRBD2 (6 bases). The CDR3 contains 15 residues. Trimming removed 7 bases at V and 3 bases at J, with 16 bases between. Germline V gene lookup returns CDR1 SGHRS and CDR2 YFSETQ. CDR3 nucleotide sequence: TGCGCCAGCGAAGAGGCGGGAAGGGACACCGGGGAGCTGTTTTTT. It is translated as CASEEAGRDTGELFF.

This clone is a singleton in its sample. The rearrangement uses TRBV6-4 and TRBJ2-1; 7 bases are a match to TRBD2. In germline, CDR1 is MRHNA, CDR2 SNTAGT. The V and J ends lost 4 bases and 13 bases, in that order; junction bases with no gene match: 13. The CDR3 has 14 amino acids. CDR3 nucleotide sequence: TGTGCCAGCAGTGCCGAGGGCGGGAGCTCCCCTCAGTTCTTC. As protein: CASSAEGGSSPQFF.

This clone was seen a few times. The rearrangement links TRBV7-9 to TRBJ1-2; 7 nucleotides align to TRBD1. The CDR3 is 14 residues long. J was trimmed by 6 bases and V by 0 bases; bases with no gene match: 4. From germline, CDR1 is SEHNR and CDR2 FQNEAQ (reference sequence). For the CDR3, the DNA is TGTGCCAGCAGCTTAGCGGGGACAGTCGATGGCTACACCTTC. Amino acid sequence: CASSLAGTVDGYTF.

This chain links TRBV14 with TRBJ2-4; 8 bases line up with TRBD2. With V trimmed by 0 bases and J by 8 bases, 9 bases remained unmatched. From germline, CDR1 is SGHDN and CDR2 FVKESK. The CDR3 has 16 amino acids. The CDR3 is CASSQDGVPGGDIQYF. The CDR3 DNA sequence: TGTGCCAGCAGCCAAGATGGAGTCCCCGGGGGGGACATTCAGTACTTC.

The chain employs TRBV19 and TRBJ2-1; 9 positions agree with TRBD2. From germline, CDR1 is LNHDA and CDR2 SQIVND (reference sequence). The trim removed 3 bases at V and 0 bases at J, leaving 9 bases unmatched. The CDR3 runs to 18 residues. CDR3 loop: CASSIRVTSGRSYNEQFF. The CDR3 DNA is TGTGCCAGTAGTATTAGAGTGACTAGCGGACGCTCCTACAATGAGCAGTTCTTC.

The V and J genes are TRBV5-1 and TRBJ2-2; D not resolved. V lost 2 bases and J lost 2, with 10 bases in between. Per the germline V gene, CDR1 is SGHRS and CDR2 is YFSETQ. The CDR3 spans 15 residues. CDR3 amino acids: CASSFGQHNTGELFF. CDR3 in DNA: TGCGCCAGCAGCTTCGGCCAGCATAACACCGGGGAGCTGTTTTTT. Looking up the rest from reference TRBV5-1 and TRBJ2-2 gives the full variable domain: KAGVTQTPRYLIKTRGQQVTLSCSPISGHRSVSWYQQTPGQGLQFLFEYFSETQRNKGNFPGRFSGRQFSNSRSEMNVSTLELGDSALYLCASSFGQHNTGELFFGEGSRLTVL.

The chain links TRBV6-5 to TRBJ2-2, with TRBD2 as a possible D gene (6 bases). The V gene lost 7 bases and the J gene lost 4 bases, with 16 bases spanning the gap. The length of the CDR3 is 15 residues. The germline V gene encodes CDR1 MNHEY and CDR2 SVGAGI. CDR3 region: CASKLLAGRTGELFF. DNA for the CDR3: TGTGCCAGCAAGCTTCTCGCGGGGCGCACCGGGGAGCTGTTTTTT.

J is TRBJ2-3 and V is TRBV28, with 7 bases fitting TRBD2. V lost 7 bases and J lost 15; bases outside the gene matches: 16. CDR3 length: 13 residues. Germline CDR1 reads MDHEN; CDR2 reads SYDVKM. The CDR3 nucleotides read TGTGCCAGCACGGGAGGCGGGCGAAAAGACGGTTATTTT. Its protein product is CASTGGGRKDGYF.

This sequence joins TRBV5-3 and TRBJ1-1; 7 bases are a match to TRBD1. TRBV5-3 is designated an ORF whose function remains uncertain. The CDR3 runs 15 residues. V was pared by 1 base and J by 1 base, with 4 bases of the junction left unmatched. The CDR3 protein is CARSLFTGENTEAFF. The CDR3, as DNA: TGTGCCAGAAGCTTGTTTACAGGGGAGAACACTGAAGCTTTCTTT.

The chain has TRBV25-1 and TRBJ1-2; D remains ambiguous. This CDR3 is 15 amino acids long. From germline, CDR1 is MGHDK and CDR2 SYGVNS. The V end lost 3 bases, the J end lost 4 bases, and 15 bases lay between the germline ends. This CDR3 is CASSDPSGLPYGYTF. The DNA for the CDR3 is TGTGCCAGCAGTGACCCCTCCGGGCTCCCCTATGGCTACACCTTC.

This chain links TRBV19 with TRBJ1-5; a possible D gene is TRBD1 (5 bases). The CDR3 is 17 amino acids. Trimming took off 5 bases at V and 2 bases at J, with 19 bases between the two ends. The germline V gene has CDR1 LNHDA and CDR2 SQIVND (reference sequence). Here the CDR3 reads CASSPRGRMRGNQPQHF. In nucleotides, the CDR3 is TGTGCCAGTAGTCCAAGGGGCCGGATGAGGGGCAATCAGCCCCAGCATTTT.

The chain combines TRBV19 with TRBJ2-5; no clear D gene. Germline CDR1 LNHDA, CDR2 SQIVND (reference sequence). The V end was cut by 5 bases, the J end by 1 base, with 14 bases between. CDR3 length: 15 residues. The CDR3 nucleotides are TGTGCCAGTAGTCGTACCTATACGGTCCAAGAGACCCAGTACTTC. It encodes CASSRTYTVQETQYF.

V usage is TRBV7-6 and J usage is TRBJ1-3; perhaps TRBD1 as D (6 bases). Germline V CDR1 and CDR2: SGHVS, FNYEAQ. Trimming took 5 bases from V and 0 from J, leaving 14 bases between them. The CDR3 spans 16 residues. The chain's CDR3 is CASSPRGDTSGNTIYF. Written as DNA, the CDR3 is TGTGCCAGCAGCCCCAGAGGGGACACCTCTGGAAACACCATATATTTT.

The J gene is TRBJ2-7, the V gene TRBV7-8, with D possibly matching TRBD2 (5 bases). Germline V CDR1 and CDR2: SGHVS, FQNEAQ. V lost 5 bases, J lost 5 bases, and 13 bases lay in between. The CDR3 has 13 residues. The CDR3 is CASSLLSEDEQYF. The CDR3 coding sequence is TGTGCCAGCAGCCTACTTAGCGAGGACGAGCAGTACTTC.